This TCR beta chain derives from a study of shared clonotypes between healthy human individuals. Whole-study results and caveats: Estimated richness values were generally larger in naive subsets than in memory subsets. An anticipated effect of sequencing depth on clonotype sharing among donors was recognized. Incompleteness in sorted-subset sequencing, despite large depth, was shown by rarefaction.

Trimming removed 7 bases at V and 4 bases at J, with 17 bases between. This CDR3 contains 15 residues. The germline CDR1 and CDR2 sequences are MDHEN and SYDVKM. This clone appeared once. No antigen is known for it. CD4+ cell separation produced CD45RA+ naive and CD45RA-negative memory subsets. Clones were read by immunoSEQ multiplex PCR, and TCRdb kept only the in-frame ones, dropping some. The sample lists roughly 700,000 clones, around 74% occurring once. This sequence was found in a woman aged 25 to 45 in good health. The sequencing sample was made of memory CD4+ T cells sorted from blood. Subset defined: CD45RA-negative fraction. The V and J genes are TRBV28 and TRBJ1-3; D gene uncertain. The CDR3: CASTFGDLGGNTIYF. The DNA for the CDR3 is TGTGCCAGCACTTTCGGGGATTTGGGAGGAAACACCATATATTTT. Full variable domain (rest looked up from reference TRBV28 and TRBJ1-3): DVKVTQSSRYLVKRTGEKVFLECVQDMDHENMFWYRQDPGLGLRLIYFSYDVKMKEKGDIPEGYSVSREKKERFSLILESASTNQTSMYLCASTFGDLGGNTIYFGEGSWLTVV.